This T cell receptor beta chain originates from a study of OX40 agonist ivuxolimab in advanced cancers. Assay: immunoSEQ multiplex PCR; the TCRdb copy retains only in-frame clones and omits some. The profile shows 75,000 to 100,000 clones, more than 85% of them singletons. This TCR derives from an adult with an advanced solid tumor such as melanoma, head and neck, liver or kidney cancer. Sequencing was performed on CD4+ or CD8+ T cells sorted from blood, taken in a trial of the OX40 agonist ivuxolimab.

CDR3 sequence (DNA): TGTGCCAGCAGCTCCAGCGGAGCCTCCTACAATGAGCAGTTCTTC. Encoded protein: CASSSSGASYNEQFF. V and J are TRBV7-6 and TRBJ2-1; maybe TRBD2 (5 bases). Germline values: CDR1 SGHVS, CDR2 FNYEAQ. The CDR3 runs 15 residues. Trimming cost V 4 bases and J 0 bases, with 10 bases left between them.